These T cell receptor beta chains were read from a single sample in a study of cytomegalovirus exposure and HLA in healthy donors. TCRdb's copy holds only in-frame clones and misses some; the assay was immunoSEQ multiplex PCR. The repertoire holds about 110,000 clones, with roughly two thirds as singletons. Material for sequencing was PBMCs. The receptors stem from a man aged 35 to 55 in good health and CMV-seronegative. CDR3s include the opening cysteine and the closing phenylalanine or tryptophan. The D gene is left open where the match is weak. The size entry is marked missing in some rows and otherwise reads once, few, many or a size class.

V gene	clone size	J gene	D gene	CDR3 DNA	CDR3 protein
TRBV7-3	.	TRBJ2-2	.	TGTGCCAGCAGCCCTCCGGGGGCCGGGGAGCTGTTTTTT	CASSPPGAGELFF
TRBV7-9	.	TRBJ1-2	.	TGTGCCAGCTTAGAGGGAGACGGCTTCGATGGCTACACCTTC	CASLEGDGFDGYTF
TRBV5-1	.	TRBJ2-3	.	TGCGCCAGCAGCTTGAGATGGGCGGGGCAGTCAGATACGCAGTATTTT	CASSLRWAGQSDTQYF
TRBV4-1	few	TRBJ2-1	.	TGCGCCAGCAGCCAAGAGGGGGCCGGTGTGGGAGAATACAATGAGCAGTTCTTC	CASSQEGAGVGEYNEQFF
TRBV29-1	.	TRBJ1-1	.	TGCAGCGTTGAAGATAACGTTCTCAGGCTGGCTTTCTTT	CSVEDNVLRLAFF
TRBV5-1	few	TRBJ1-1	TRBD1	TGCGCCAGCAGCTCGGGGGACAGCGTCATGAACACTGAAGCTTTCTTT	CASSSGDSVMNTEAFF
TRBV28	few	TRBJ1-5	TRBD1	TGTGCCAGCAGTCTGACTTGGGACAGGGGGCTTGGTCAGCCCCAGCATTTT	CASSLTWDRGLGQPQHF
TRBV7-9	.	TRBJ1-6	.	TGTGCCAGCAGCCCAAGTTGGACAGCCGAACCCCTCCACTTT	CASSPSWTAEPLHF
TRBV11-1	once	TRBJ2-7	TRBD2	TGTGCCAGCCGCAGGCGGGGGAGGCCCTACGAGCAGTACTTC	CASRRRGRPYEQYF
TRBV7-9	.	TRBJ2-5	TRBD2	TGTGCCAGCAGCTTAACGGGACTAGCTTTAGAGACCCAGTACTTC	CASSLTGLALETQYF
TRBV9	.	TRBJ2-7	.	TGTGCCAGCAGCACGACAGTGTCGTCAGAGCAGTACTTC	CASSTTVSSEQYF
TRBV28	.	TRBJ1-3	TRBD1	TGTGCCAGCAGGCGACAGGGGGTCTCTGGAAACACCATATATTTT	CASRRQGVSGNTIYF
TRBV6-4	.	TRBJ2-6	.	TGTGCCAGCAGTGACTCGAGGTCCCCCGACGTCCTGACTTTC	CASSDSRSPDVLTF
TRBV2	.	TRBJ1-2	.	TGTGCCAGCAGTGAAACAGGGCTTAGGTATGGCTACACCTTC	CASSETGLRYGYTF
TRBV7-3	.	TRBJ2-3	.	TGTGCCAGCAGCTCGCGGGGTACGAACACAGATACGCAGTATTTT	CASSSRGTNTDTQYF
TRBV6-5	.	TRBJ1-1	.	TGTGCCAGCAGTTTATCGCAGGCAGGTAATAAAGCTTTCTTT	CASSLSQAGNKAFF
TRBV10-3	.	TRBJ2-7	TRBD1	TGTGCCATCAGCTTTCCGGGACAGGGAAAATCATCTCTTGACGAGCAGTACTTC	CAISFPGQGKSSLDEQYF
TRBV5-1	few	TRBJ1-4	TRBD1	TGCGCCAGCAGCTTGTTCGTGACAGGGGATACGGGCGAAAAACTGTTTTTT	CASSLFVTGDTGEKLFF
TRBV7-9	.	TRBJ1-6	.	TGTTCCAGCAGCCCCCCCACAGGGCTTAATAATTCACCCCTCCACTTT	CSSSPPTGLNNSPLHF
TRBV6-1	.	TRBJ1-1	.	TGTGCCAGCATGACCCAGGCCCTGAACACTGAAGCTTTCTTT	CASMTQALNTEAFF
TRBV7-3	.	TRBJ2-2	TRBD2	TGTGCCTCCCGAGCGGGGGGGCAAACCGGGGAGCTGTTTTTT	CASRAGGQTGELFF
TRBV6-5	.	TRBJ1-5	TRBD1	TGTGCCAGCAGTTATGGAGGGGGCGATCAGCCCCAGCATTTT	CASSYGGGDQPQHF
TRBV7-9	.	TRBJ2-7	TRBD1	TGTGCCAGCATTCGGGACAGGTTCCCCTACGAGCAGTACTTC	CASIRDRFPYEQYF
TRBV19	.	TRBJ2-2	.	TGTGCCAGTATCAGACCGGGATGGCGAAGCACCGGGGAGCTGTTTTTT	CASIRPGWRSTGELFF
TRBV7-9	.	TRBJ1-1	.	TGTGCCAGCAGCTCCGCCGGAGACACTGAAGCTTTCTTT	CASSSAGDTEAFF
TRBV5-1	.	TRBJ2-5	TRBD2	TGCGCCAGCAGCTTGGGGACTAGATACGAGACCCAGTACTTC	CASSLGTRYETQYF
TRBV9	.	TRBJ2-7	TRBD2	TGTGCCAGCAGCGGAGGACTAGCGGGGGGCTACGAGCAGTACTTC	CASSGGLAGGYEQYF
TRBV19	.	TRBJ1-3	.	TGTGCCAGTAGTGAACAGGGCCGCTCTGGAAACACCATATATTTT	CASSEQGRSGNTIYF
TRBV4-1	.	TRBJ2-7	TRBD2	TGCGCCAGCAGCCAAGATGTTACGGGGGGGCCGAACGAGCAGTACTTC	CASSQDVTGGPNEQYF
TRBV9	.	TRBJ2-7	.	TGTGCCAGCAGCGTAGGTGACAGCTCCTACGAGCAGTACTTC	CASSVGDSSYEQYF
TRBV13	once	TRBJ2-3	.	TGTGCCAGCAGCTTAGGACTATCTTACGGTACGCAGTATTTT	CASSLGLSYGTQYF
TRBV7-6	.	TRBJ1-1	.	TGTGCCAGCAGCTTAGATCGTGAGGGGACTAACACTGAAGCTTTCTTT	CASSLDREGTNTEAFF
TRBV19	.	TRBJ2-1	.	TGTGCCAGTAGTATGTCGCGGAATGAGCAGTTCTTC	CASSMSRNEQFF
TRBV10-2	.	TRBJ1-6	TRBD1	TGCGCCAGCAAGGGACAGGGGGCCTCACCCCTCCACTTT	CASKGQGASPLHF
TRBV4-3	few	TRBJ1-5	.	TGCGCCAGCAGCCAAGATAGGGGAAATCAGCCCCAGCATTTT	CASSQDRGNQPQHF
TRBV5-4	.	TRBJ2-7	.	TGTGCCAGCAGAAGCGGGTTAAAGAACGAGCAGTACTTC	CASRSGLKNEQYF
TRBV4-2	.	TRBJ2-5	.	TGTGCCAGCAGCTTGATAGCCGGCAGGGGAGAGACCCAGTACTTC	CASSLIAGRGETQYF
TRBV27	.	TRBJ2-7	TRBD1	TGTGCCAGCAGTTGGGCAGGGGGCGAGCAGTACTTC	CASSWAGGEQYF
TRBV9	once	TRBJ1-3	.	TGTGCCAGCAGCGCTGCGGGGGGGGCTCGTGGAAACACCATATATTTT	CASSAAGGARGNTIYF
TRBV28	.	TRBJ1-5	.	TGTGCCAGCCAGGGGTCGGATTATCAGCCCCAGCATTTT	CASQGSDYQPQHF
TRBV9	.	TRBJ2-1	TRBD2	TGTGCCAGCAGCACCGTGGGGGGGGGAAACAATGAGCAGTTCTTC	CASSTVGGGNNEQFF
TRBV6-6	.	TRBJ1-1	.	TGTGCCAGCAGTTACTCAGCGGACCGCCTTTTCTTT	CASSYSADRLFF
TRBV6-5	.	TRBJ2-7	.	TGTGCCAGCAGTTCCCTCGGGGAGGCCCGTTACGAGCAGTACTTC	CASSSLGEARYEQYF
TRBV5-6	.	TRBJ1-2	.	TGTGCCAGCAGCTTGGCGGGGAATGAATACGGCTACACCTTC	CASSLAGNEYGYTF
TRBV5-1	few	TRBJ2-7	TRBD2	TGCGCCAGCAGCTTGGAGAACGGACTAGCGGAGTACGAGCAGTACTTC	CASSLENGLAEYEQYF
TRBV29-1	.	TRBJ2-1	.	TGCAGCGTTGAAGATCGGCAAACTAGCTCCTACAATGAGCAGTTCTTC	CSVEDRQTSSYNEQFF
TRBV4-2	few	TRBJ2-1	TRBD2	TGTGCCAGCAGCCAAGCAACGCGGGGGGTCTACAATGAGCAGTTCTTC	CASSQATRGVYNEQFF
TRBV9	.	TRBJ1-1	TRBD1	TGTGCCAGCAGCGCGGGAGGCGGACAGGGTAACACTGAAGCTTTCTTT	CASSAGGGQGNTEAFF
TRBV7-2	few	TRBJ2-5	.	TGTGCCAGCAGTCACATATTTAAGAGGGAGACCCAGTACTTC	CASSHIFKRETQYF
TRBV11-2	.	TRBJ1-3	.	TGTGCCGGCAGCTTAGACCCCTTCGCGAGCTCTGGAAACACCATATATTTT	CAGSLDPFASSGNTIYF
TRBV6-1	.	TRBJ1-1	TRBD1	TGTGCCAGCAGTGTAACAGGGGTTGGCACTGAAGCTTTCTTT	CASSVTGVGTEAFF